The 8 T cell receptor beta chains in this list originate from one sample, sequenced in a study of Ad26.COV2.S vaccination and SARS-CoV-2 variants. Regarding treatment: 15 to 20 received Ad26.COV2.S at low or high dose, single or two shots; about 5 received placebo; per-sample allocation not given. Vaccine and placebo recipients were sampled on day 63 after the first injection. Sequencing used immunoSEQ multiplex PCR; TCRdb keeps in-frame clones, though not all of them. The sample includes about 680,000 clones, roughly 90% of them seen just once. This material consisted of peripheral blood, taken in a trial of Ad26.COV2.S vaccine versus placebo. The receptors were sampled from a person between 18 and 65 years old who received the Ad26.COV2.S COVID-19 vaccine or a placebo.

The chain joins TRBV11-2 to TRBJ2-1; 7 nucleotides match TRBD2. The CDR3 consists of 16 residues. CDR1 is SGHAT, CDR2 FQNNGV, per germline. The trim removed 0 bases at V and 6 bases at J, leaving 8 bases unmatched. CDR3 sequence reads: CASSLEGGRPGNEQFF. The CDR3 DNA follows: TGTGCCAGCAGCTTAGAGGGGGGGAGGCCAGGCAATGAGCAGTTCTTC.

This sequence joins TRBV5-1 and TRBJ2-5, with 7 bases matching TRBD1. The germline CDR1 and CDR2 sequences are SGHRS and YFSETQ. CDR3 length equals 15 residues. After removal of 4 bases from V and 0 bases from J, the junction contained 6 bases not matched to a gene. CDR3 protein: CASSPGTDYQETQYF. The CDR3 DNA reads as TGCGCCAGCAGCCCGGGGACAGACTACCAAGAGACCCAGTACTTC.

The V and J genes are TRBV5-1 and TRBJ2-1; 9 bases line up with TRBD1. This CDR3 has 13 residues. The trim removed 4 bases at V and 9 bases at J, leaving 5 bases unmatched. Germline lookup yields CDR1 SGHRS and CDR2 YFSETQ. CDR3 loop: CASSMGQGGEQFF. The CDR3 coding sequence is TGCGCCAGCAGCATGGGACAGGGTGGTGAGCAGTTCTTC.

The gene calls are TRBV10-3 and TRBJ2-5; D gene ambiguous. The germline gives CDR1 ENHRY, CDR2 SYGVKD. Trimming removed 2 bases at V and 3 bases at J, with 4 bases between. The CDR3 has 12 amino acids. The CDR3 DNA follows: TGTGCCATCAGTGAGGGGGAAGAGACCCAGTACTTC. Translating it yields CAISEGEETQYF.

The gene calls are TRBV30 and TRBJ1-5; weak D call: TRBD1 (6 bases). Germline V gene data show CDR1 as GTSNPN and CDR2 as SVGIG (reference sequence). The CDR3 sequence is 16 residues long. Trimming left V 3 bases short and J 2 bases short, with 17 bases between. CDR3 region: CAWRMRGAGGNQPQHF. CDR3 DNA sequence: TGTGCCTGGAGAATGAGGGGGGCAGGGGGCAATCAGCCCCAGCATTTT.

The gene calls are TRBV2 and TRBJ1-1, with 7 bases that match TRBD1. The trim removed 4 bases at V and 4 bases at J, leaving 3 bases unmatched. Germline CDR1 is SNHLY and CDR2 is FYNNEI. This CDR3 spans 13 amino acids. CDR3 nucleotides: TGTGCCAGCAGTGGACAGGGTCTCACTGAAGCTTTCTTT. This encodes CASSGQGLTEAFF.

CDR3: CASLDTGELFF. CDR3 bases: TGTGCCAGCCTGGACACCGGGGAGCTGTTTTTT. This rearrangement joins TRBV2 to TRBJ2-2; D gene ambiguous. Germline V gene lookup returns CDR1 SNHLY and CDR2 FYNNEI. The length of the CDR3 is 11 residues. The V and J ends lost 8 bases and 3 bases respectively, with 4 bases between them.

Regarding this clone: Distinct nucleotide sequences in the sample also encode this CDR3. The genes are TRBV9 and TRBJ2-2; D gene unclear. Germline CDR1 reads SGDLS; CDR2 reads YYNGEE. Between the trimmed V and J ends, which lost 4 bases and 2 bases, there was a span of 6 bases. The CDR3 contains 13 residues. CDR3 region: CASSPTNTGELFF. The CDR3 DNA follows: TGTGCCAGCAGCCCGACAAACACCGGGGAGCTGTTTTTT.